The T cell receptor beta chain under discussion was sequenced for a study of blood T cells in healthy people across ages (dated by TCRdb to 2015 to 2017). With respect to the entire study: Template switching captured roughly one uniquely barcoded TCR beta cDNA molecule per two T cells in model experiments. To track age-related changes in TCR beta repertoire diversity, the study relied on deep sequencing normalized with unique cDNA molecular identifiers. Donors were grouped into four age groups: young (average roughly 17 years), middle-aged (39), aged (around 56) and long-lived (approximately 81). Donors of different ages were randomly distributed across sequencing lanes to avoid experimental bias. Two additional independent replicas of 1 million unique cDNA reads from the same blood draw were analyzed for two donors (one aged 18 to 30 and one aged 80 or older).

Library prep was done by 5' RACE. TCRdb records Illumina HiSeq 2500 as the sequencer. A second PCR of 7 to 11 cycles was performed with a sample-barcoded 5' primer and a J-beta primer mix. Each TCR beta cDNA molecule received a unique molecular identifier from a template-switch 5' adaptor carrying 12 random nucleotides. At least 3 million CDR3-containing paired-end reads were obtained from each sample. First-strand cDNA was synthesized from all RNA with the Mint cDNA synthesis kit, primed by a TRBC-specific oligonucleotide. After uracil-DNA glycosylase treatment, a first 18-cycle PCR used universal primers M1SS and BC2_uni_R on all cDNA. The published analysis was carried out like this. For normalization, 1 million high-quality reads were randomly selected from each sample, with every read carrying a distinct molecular identifier. Instead of being binned into consensus sequences, reads that shared molecular identifiers were thrown out. MiTCR, with a Q25 quality threshold and the strictest error-elimination algorithm, was used for CDR3 identification, clonotype clustering and error correction. A nonparametric unseen species model with Euler transformation was used to estimate a lower bound on total TCR beta diversity. The public sequencing data were trimmed at Q25 with fastp and processed into clonotypes with MiXCR by TCRdb, which kept only in-frame beta chains. For every CDR3 protein sequence, its rows merge into one entry that carries the most common genes and DNA. These V and J calls originate from TCRdb's pipeline instead of the authors' own analysis. The sample table records about 1.8 million distinct CDR3 sequences; about 50% of these occur just once. Of the sample, 2% to 2.5% falls within the top ten clones.

The 40 or so donors, aged about 6 to 95 years, were systemically healthy Caucasian individuals from Russia. About 9.1 milliliters of peripheral blood were collected from each donor into EDTA-treated Vacutainer tubes. PBMCs were isolated by Ficoll-Paque density-gradient centrifugation, with at least 6 million obtained per sample. Total RNA, at least 6 micrograms per sample, was extracted from PBMCs with Trizol reagent. For every donor, an aliquot of PBMCs went through flow cytometry to measure the percentages of naive CD45RAhigh/CD27high T cells. With regard to this clonotype: Its antigen is unknown. No qualities accompany the bases; no much larger clone lies one base away.

Paper-wide results and their limitations: Because donor CMV infection status was unknown, age-related changes in expanded clonotypes were potentially confounded. There was a strong correlation between observed TCR beta diversity and the percentage of naive T cells measured by flow cytometry. As age increased, observed TCR beta diversity per million T cells dropped in a roughly linear way, and a significant reduction was already evident by age 40. Compared with the aged group, the long-lived group had more naive CD4+ T cells, fewer expanded clones and increased TCR diversity, a pattern suggesting age selection. Estimates of total diversity based on one million sequenced T cells were considered lower bounds and underestimates. Because profiling used bulk unsorted PBMCs, naive and antigen-experienced compartments could not be compared conclusively.

From the germline V gene, CDR1 is SGHRS and CDR2 is YFSETQ. The CDR3 has 15 amino acids, counting the end cysteine and phenylalanine. Of all the DNA, just the CDR3 is kept, 45 bases in frame from base 1. The origin of this receptor is a woman aged 40 to 50 in good health. This chain is built from TRBV5-1 and TRBJ2-5, with the D call tentatively TRBD1 or TRBD2, each fitting 6 bases. Matching the DNA end better, TRBJ2-7 makes the J call doubtful. Material for sequencing was blood. Read as DNA, the sequence is TGCGCCAGCAGCTTTGAGGGGGGCCCTAGCTACGAGCAGTACTTC. This yields the protein CASSFEGGPSYEQYF.